This T cell receptor (beta chain) derives from a study of Ad26.COV2.S vaccination and SARS-CoV-2 variants. Treatment reported: about 20 received Ad26.COV2.S at low or high dose, single or two shots; 5 received placebo; per-sample allocation not given. Vaccine and placebo recipients were sampled on day 63 after the first injection. Germline V gene sequence: CDR1 SNHLY, CDR2 FYNNEI. The CDR3 loop spans 14 amino acids. V was shortened by 6 bases and J by 7 bases, with 15 bases between the two germline ends. Only in-frame clones appear in the TCRdb table, and some are missing; sequencing was by immunoSEQ multiplex PCR. Among fewer than 600,000 clones listed, 70% to 90% were seen once.

This TCR was recovered from a person between 18 and 65 years old who received the Ad26.COV2.S COVID-19 vaccine or a placebo. V is TRBV2 and J is TRBJ1-4; possibly TRBD1 for D (6 bases). The sample was peripheral blood, taken in a trial of Ad26.COV2.S vaccine versus placebo. This CDR3 reads CASRGQRGSEKLFF. The CDR3 nucleotides are TGTGCCAGCAGGGGACAAAGGGGAAGTGAAAAACTGTTTTTT.